This T cell receptor beta chain derives from a study of T cells in Graves' hyperthyroidism and ophthalmopathy. Broader study findings: Researchers found most expanded thyroid clonotypes above 0.001 in blood as well. Ophthalmopathy and stable hyperthyroidism were separated by a 13 V-J model.

TCR beta CDR3 region amplification was performed from RNA transcripts. TCR CDR3 regions were first amplified by RT-PCR with HTBI primers. TCRdb ran MiXCR on the multiplex PCR reads and lists one entry per CDR3 protein. Here the sample spans 400,000 or so distinct CDR3 sequences, roughly 15% being singletons. This clonotype was observed a few times. Its antigen is still unknown. CDR1 and CDR2 (germline): KGHSH, LQKENI. V shed 2 bases and J 4 bases; nucleotides not matched to a gene: 4. CDR3 length: 14 residues. The chain couples TRBV18 to TRBJ1-2, with 7 bases fitting TRBD1. Sequencing was carried out using blood. The receptor was isolated from a woman aged 25 to 45 with Graves' ophthalmopathy. CDR3 coding DNA: TGTGCCAGCTCACCAGAGACAGGGACCTATGGCTACACCTTC. This translates into CASSPETGTYGYTF. Full variable domain (outside the CDR3, taken from reference TRBV18 and TRBJ1-2): NAGVMQNPRHLVRRRGQEARLRCSPMKGHSHVYWYRQLPEEGLKFMVYLQKENIIDESGMPKERFSAEFPKEGPSILRIQQVVRGDSAAYFCASSPETGTYGYTFGSGTRLTVV.